This T cell receptor beta chain originates from a study of T cells in Graves' hyperthyroidism and ophthalmopathy. In germline, CDR1 is SEHNR, CDR2 FQNEAQ (reference sequence). This CDR3 has 11 residues. V was cut by 2 bases and J by 7 bases, with 0 bases left in between. This clonotype came up many times. RNA transcripts gave rise to amplified TCR beta CDR3 regions. HTBI primers were the set used in a first-round RT-PCR of the TCR CDR3. TCRdb fed the multiplex PCR reads into MiXCR, producing one record per CDR3 protein. The sample contains about 420,000 distinct CDR3 sequences, about a sixth of which appear only once.

The sequence was collected from a woman younger than 30 with Graves' hyperthyroidism. This chain uses TRBV7-9 with TRBJ1-6; D is undetermined. The sequencing input was blood. The CDR3 protein is CASSLNSPLHF. For the CDR3, the DNA is TGTGCCAGCAGCTTAAATTCACCCCTCCACTTT.